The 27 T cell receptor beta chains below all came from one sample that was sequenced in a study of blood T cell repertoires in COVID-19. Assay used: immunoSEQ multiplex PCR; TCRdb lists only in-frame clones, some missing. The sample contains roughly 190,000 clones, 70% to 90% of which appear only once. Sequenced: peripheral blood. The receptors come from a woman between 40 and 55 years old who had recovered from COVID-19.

CDR3 DNA sequence: TGTGCCAGTAGTTTGGGACAGGTCAACTATGGCTACACCTTC. This codes for CASSLGQVNYGYTF. The chain recombines TRBV19 with TRBJ1-2; TRBD1 matches 8 bases. CDR1 and CDR2 (germline): LNHDA, SQIVND (reference sequence). CDR3 length: 14 residues. The V and J ends lost 5 bases and 2 bases, in that order; junction bases with no gene match: 4.

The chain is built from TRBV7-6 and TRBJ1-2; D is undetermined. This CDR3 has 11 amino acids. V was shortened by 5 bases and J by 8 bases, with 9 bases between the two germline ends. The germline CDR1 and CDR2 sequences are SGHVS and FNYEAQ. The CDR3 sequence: CASSVELGYTF. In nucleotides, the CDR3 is TGTGCCAGCAGCGTCGAGCTGGGCTACACCTTC. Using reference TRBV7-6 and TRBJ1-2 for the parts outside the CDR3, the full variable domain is GAGVSQSPRYKVTKRGQDVALRCDPISGHVSLYWYRQALGQGPEFLTYFNYEAQQDKSGLPNDRFSAERPEGSISTLTIQRTEQRDSAMYRCASSVELGYTFGSGTRLTVV.

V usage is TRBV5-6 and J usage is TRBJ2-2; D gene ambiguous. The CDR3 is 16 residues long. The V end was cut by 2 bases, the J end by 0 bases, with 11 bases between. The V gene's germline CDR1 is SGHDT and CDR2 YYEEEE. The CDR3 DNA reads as TGTGCCAGCAGCTTTATCCGGCGGACGAACACCGGGGAGCTGTTTTTT. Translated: CASSFIRRTNTGELFF.

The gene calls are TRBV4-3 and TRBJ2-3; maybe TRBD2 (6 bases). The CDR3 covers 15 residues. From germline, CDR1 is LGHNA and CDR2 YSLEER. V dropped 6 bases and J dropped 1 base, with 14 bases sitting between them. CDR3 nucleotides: TGCGCCAGCAGGTTAGGGAGGAGTGGCACAGATACGCAGTATTTT. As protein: CASRLGRSGTDTQYF.

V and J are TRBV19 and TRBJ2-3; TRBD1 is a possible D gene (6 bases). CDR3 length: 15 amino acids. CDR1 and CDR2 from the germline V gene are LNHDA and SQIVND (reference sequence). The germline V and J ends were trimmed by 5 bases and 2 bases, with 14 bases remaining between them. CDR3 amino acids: CASSLAQGLTDTQYF. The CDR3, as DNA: TGTGCCAGTAGTTTGGCACAGGGCCTCACAGATACGCAGTATTTT.

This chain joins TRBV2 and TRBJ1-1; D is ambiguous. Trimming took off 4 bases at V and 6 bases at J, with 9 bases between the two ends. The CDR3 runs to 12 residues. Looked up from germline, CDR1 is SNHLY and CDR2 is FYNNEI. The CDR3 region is CASSGPSAEAFF. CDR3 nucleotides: TGTGCCAGCAGTGGTCCGTCGGCTGAAGCTTTCTTT.

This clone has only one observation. The CDR3 sequence is CASSSAEAFF. The CDR3 DNA follows: TGTGCCAGCAGTTCCGCTGAAGCTTTCTTT. The gene calls are TRBV12-3 or TRBV12-4 and TRBJ1-1; D unresolved. The CDR3 sequence is 10 residues long. The V end was cut by 4 bases, the J end by 6 bases, with 3 bases between.

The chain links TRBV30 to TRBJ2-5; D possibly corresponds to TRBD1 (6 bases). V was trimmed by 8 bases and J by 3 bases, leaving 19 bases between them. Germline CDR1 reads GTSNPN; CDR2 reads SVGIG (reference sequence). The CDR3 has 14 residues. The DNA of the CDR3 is TGTGCCCGGGCAGGGGCCCAATTCAAAGAGACCCAGTACTTC. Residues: CARAGAQFKETQYF. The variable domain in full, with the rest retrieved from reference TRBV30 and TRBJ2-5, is SQTIHQWPATLVQPVGSPLSLECTVEGTSNPNLYWYRQAAGRGLQLLFYSVGIGQISSEVPQNLSASRPQDRQFILSSKKLLLSDSGFYLCARAGAQFKETQYFGPGTRLLVL.

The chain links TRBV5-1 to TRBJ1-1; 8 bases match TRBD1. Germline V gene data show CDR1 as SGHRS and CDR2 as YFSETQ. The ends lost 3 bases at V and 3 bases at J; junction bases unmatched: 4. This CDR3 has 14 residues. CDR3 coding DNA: TGCGCCAGCAGCTACACAGGGGGGCACACTGAAGCTTTCTTT. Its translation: CASSYTGGHTEAFF.

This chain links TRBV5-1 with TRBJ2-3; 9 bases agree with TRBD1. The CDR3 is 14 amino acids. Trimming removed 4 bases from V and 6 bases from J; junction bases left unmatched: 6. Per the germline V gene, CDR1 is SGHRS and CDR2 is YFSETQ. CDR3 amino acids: CASSVGQGEDTQYF. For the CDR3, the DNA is TGCGCCAGCAGCGTGGGACAGGGAGAGGATACGCAGTATTTT.

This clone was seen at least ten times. The CDR3 nucleotides are TGTGCCAGCAGTTACGCGGGGACAGGGGGTAATCAGCCCCAGCATTTT. As protein: CASSYAGTGGNQPQHF. The chain joins TRBV6-5 to TRBJ1-5, with 11 bases identical to TRBD1. Germline V lookup: CDR1 MNHEY, CDR2 SVGAGI. CDR3 length: 16 residues. The J segment lost 4 bases and the V segment lost 2 bases, leaving 4 bases of the junction unmatched.

The CDR3 loop reads CASSGTGEGQPQHF. The CDR3 DNA reads TGTGCCAGTAGTGGGACAGGGGAAGGGCAGCCCCAGCATTTT. V and J are TRBV19 and TRBJ1-5; TRBD1 agrees at 10 bases. This CDR3 has 14 amino acids. V shed 5 bases and J 7 bases; nucleotides not matched to a gene: 5. Per germline, CDR1 LNHDA and CDR2 SQIVND (reference sequence). Combining the CDR3 with reference TRBV19 and TRBJ1-5 gives the whole variable domain DGGITQSPKYLFRKEGQNVTLSCEQNLNHDAMYWYRQDPGQGLRLIYYSQIVNDFQKGDIAEGYSVSREKKESFPLTVTSAQKNPTAFYLCASSGTGEGQPQHFGDGTRLSIL.

CDR3 sequence: CASSNSGPLEQYF. The CDR3 nucleotides read TGCGCCAGCAGTAATAGCGGCCCTCTTGAGCAGTACTTC. The J gene is TRBJ2-7, the V gene TRBV10-2; TRBD2 might be the D (6 bases). V was pared by 5 bases and J by 7 bases, with 15 bases between. The germline CDR1 and CDR2 sequences are WSHSY and SAAADI. The CDR3 consists of 13 residues.

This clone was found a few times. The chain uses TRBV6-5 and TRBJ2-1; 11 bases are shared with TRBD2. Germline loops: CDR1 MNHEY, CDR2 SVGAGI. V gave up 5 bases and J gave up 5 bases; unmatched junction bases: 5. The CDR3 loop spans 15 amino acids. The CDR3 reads CASSPRTSGHNEQFF. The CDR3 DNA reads TGTGCCAGCAGTCCCCGGACTAGCGGGCACAATGAGCAGTTCTTC.

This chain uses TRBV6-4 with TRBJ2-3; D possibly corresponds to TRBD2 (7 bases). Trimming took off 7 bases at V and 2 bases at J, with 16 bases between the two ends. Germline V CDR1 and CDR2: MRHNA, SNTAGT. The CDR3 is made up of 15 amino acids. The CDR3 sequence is CASTRGSGVTDTQYF. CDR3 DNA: TGTGCCAGCACAAGGGGGAGCGGGGTCACAGATACGCAGTATTTT.

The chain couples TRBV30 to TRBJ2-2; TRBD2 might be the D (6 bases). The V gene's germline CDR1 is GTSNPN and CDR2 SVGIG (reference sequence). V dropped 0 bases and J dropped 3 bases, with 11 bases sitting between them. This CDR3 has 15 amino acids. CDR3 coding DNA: TGTGCCTGGAGTGTGGGAGGAACTTACACCGGGGAGCTGTTTTTT. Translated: CAWSVGGTYTGELFF.

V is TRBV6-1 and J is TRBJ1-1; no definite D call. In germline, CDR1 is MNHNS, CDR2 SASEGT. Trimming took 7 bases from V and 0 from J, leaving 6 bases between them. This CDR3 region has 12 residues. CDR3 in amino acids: CASKGVNTEAFF. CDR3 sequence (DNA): TGTGCCAGCAAGGGAGTGAACACTGAAGCTTTCTTT.

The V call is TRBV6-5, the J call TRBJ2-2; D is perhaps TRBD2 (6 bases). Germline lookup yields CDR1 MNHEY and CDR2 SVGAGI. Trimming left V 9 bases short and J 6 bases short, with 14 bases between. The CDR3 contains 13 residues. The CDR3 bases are TGTGCCAGTCCCGGGAGTCTGGCCGGGGAGCTGTTTTTT. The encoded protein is CASPGSLAGELFF.

This CDR3 reads CASSLRLAGASDTQYF. In DNA form, the CDR3 reads TGTGCCAGCAGCTTAAGACTAGCGGGAGCGTCAGATACGCAGTATTTT. The V gene is TRBV5-8, the J gene TRBJ2-3, with TRBD2 identical over 12 bases. This CDR3 region has 16 residues. V lost 2 bases and J lost 4; bases outside the gene matches: 5. From germline, CDR1 is SGHTS and CDR2 YDEGEE.

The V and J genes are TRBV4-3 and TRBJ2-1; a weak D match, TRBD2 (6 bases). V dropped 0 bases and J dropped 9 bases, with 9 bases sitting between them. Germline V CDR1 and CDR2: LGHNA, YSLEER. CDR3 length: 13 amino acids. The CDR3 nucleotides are TGCGCCAGCAGCCAAGATGGGGGACTTGAGCAGTTCTTC. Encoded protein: CASSQDGGLEQFF.

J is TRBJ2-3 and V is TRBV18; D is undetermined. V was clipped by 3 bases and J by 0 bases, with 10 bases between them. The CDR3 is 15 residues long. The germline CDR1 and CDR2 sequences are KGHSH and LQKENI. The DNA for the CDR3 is TGTGCCAGCTCACCTTCACTGAGAAGCACAGATACGCAGTATTTT. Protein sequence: CASSPSLRSTDTQYF.

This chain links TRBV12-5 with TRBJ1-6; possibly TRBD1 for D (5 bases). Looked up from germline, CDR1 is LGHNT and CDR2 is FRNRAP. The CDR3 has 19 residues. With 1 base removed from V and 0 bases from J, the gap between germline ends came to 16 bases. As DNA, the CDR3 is TGTGCTAGTGGTTTGGCTCAAGGGGTCCTTAGCTCCTATAATTCACCCCTCCACTTT. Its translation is CASGLAQGVLSSYNSPLHF.

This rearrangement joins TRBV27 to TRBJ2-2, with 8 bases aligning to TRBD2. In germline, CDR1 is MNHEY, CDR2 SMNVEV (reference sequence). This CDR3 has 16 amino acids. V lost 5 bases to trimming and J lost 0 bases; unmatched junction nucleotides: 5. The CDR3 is CASSGRLAPNTGELFF. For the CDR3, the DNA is TGTGCCAGCAGTGGCCGACTAGCGCCGAACACCGGGGAGCTGTTTTTT.

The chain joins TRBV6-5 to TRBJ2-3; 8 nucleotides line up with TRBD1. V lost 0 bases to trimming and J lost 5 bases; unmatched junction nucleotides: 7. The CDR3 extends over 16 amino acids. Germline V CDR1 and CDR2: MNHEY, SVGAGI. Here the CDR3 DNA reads TGTGCCAGCAGTTACTCAGGGCAGGGGGCGGGAGATACGCAGTATTTT. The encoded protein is CASSYSGQGAGDTQYF.

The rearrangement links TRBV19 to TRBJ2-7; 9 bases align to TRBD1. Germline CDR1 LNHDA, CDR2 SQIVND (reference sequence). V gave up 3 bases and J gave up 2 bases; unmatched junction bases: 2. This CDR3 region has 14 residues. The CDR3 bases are TGTGCCAGTAGTATTGGGACAGGGACCTACGAGCAGTACTTC. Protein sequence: CASSIGTGTYEQYF.

CDR3 in amino acids: CSASIPDRSYSNQPQHF. CDR3 DNA: TGCAGTGCTAGTATCCCGGACAGGTCCTATAGCAATCAGCCCCAGCATTTT. V usage is TRBV20-1 and J usage is TRBJ1-5; 7 bases are shared with TRBD1. CDR1 DFQATT and CDR2 SNEGSKA come from the germline V gene (reference sequence). The CDR3 length is 17 residues. The J segment lost 0 bases and the V segment lost 3 bases, leaving 11 bases of the junction unmatched.

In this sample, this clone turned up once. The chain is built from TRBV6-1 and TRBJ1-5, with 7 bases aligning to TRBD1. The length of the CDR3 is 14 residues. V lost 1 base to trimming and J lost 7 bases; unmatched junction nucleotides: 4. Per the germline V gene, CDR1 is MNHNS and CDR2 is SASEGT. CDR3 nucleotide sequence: TGTGCCAGCAGTGAAGGACAGGGAAACCAGCCCCAGCATTTT. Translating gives CASSEGQGNQPQHF.